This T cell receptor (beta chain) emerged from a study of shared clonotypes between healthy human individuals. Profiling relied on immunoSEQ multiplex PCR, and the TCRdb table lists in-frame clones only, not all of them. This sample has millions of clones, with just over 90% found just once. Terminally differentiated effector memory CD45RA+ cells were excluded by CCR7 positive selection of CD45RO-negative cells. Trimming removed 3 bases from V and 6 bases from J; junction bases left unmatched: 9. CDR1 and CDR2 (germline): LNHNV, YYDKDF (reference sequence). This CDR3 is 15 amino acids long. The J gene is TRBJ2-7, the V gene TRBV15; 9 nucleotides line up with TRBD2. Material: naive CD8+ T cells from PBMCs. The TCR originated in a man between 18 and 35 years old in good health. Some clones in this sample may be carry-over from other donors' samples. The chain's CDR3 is CATSSESSGKPEQYF. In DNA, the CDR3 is TGTGCCACCAGCAGCGAATCTAGCGGGAAGCCCGAGCAGTACTTC.